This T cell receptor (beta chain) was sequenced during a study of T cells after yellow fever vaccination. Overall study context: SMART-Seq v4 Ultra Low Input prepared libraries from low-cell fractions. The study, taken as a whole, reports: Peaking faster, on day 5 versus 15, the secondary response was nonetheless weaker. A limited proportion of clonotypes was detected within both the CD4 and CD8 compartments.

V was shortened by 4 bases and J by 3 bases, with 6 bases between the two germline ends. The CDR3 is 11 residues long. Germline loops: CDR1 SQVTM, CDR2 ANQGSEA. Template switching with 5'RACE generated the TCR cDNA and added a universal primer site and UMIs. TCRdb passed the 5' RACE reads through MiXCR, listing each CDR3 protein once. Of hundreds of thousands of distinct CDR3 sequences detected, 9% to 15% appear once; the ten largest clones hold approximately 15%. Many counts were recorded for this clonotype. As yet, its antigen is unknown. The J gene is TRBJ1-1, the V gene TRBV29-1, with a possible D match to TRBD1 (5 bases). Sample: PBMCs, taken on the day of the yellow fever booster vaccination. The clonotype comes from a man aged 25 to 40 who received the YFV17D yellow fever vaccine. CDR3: CSVGGDTEAFF. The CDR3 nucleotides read TGCAGCGTTGGAGGGGACACTGAAGCTTTCTTT.